This T cell receptor beta chain is drawn from a study of OX40 agonist ivuxolimab in advanced cancers. The overall study: Patients got intravenous ivuxolimab at 0.01 to 10 mg/kg every 2 weeks.

This CDR3 has 14 amino acids. The junction had 4 bases not matched to a gene; V was cut back by 6 bases and J by 0 bases. Germline lookup yields CDR1 MNHNS and CDR2 SASEGT. Method: immunoSEQ multiplex PCR; TCRdb's copy keeps in-frame clones and lacks some. The sample has 9,500 to 13,000 clones; roughly nine tenths are singletons. Sequencing used CD4+ or CD8+ T cells sorted from blood, obtained in a trial of the OX40 agonist ivuxolimab. The TCR sequence derives from an adult with an advanced solid tumor such as melanoma, head and neck, liver or kidney cancer. The chain uses TRBV6-1 and TRBJ1-1; TRBD1 agrees at 7 bases. CDR3 coding DNA: TGTGCCAGCAGGGCCGGGACAGTGAACACTGAAGCTTTCTTT. This translates into CASRAGTVNTEAFF.